This TCR beta chain was sequenced for a study of cytomegalovirus exposure and HLA in healthy donors. Study as a whole: Among roughly 180 million T cells, an earlier analysis found about 100 million unique TCR beta sequences.

A remark on this clone: Its specificity is not known.

The CDR3 contains 14 residues. V dropped 2 bases and J dropped 0 bases, with 7 bases sitting between them. Germline values: CDR1 SGHNT, CDR2 YYREEE (reference sequence). The primer mix had 60 Vbeta and 13 Jbeta primers. Measured with immunoSEQ multiplex PCR; TCRdb has only the in-frame clones, and not every one. Here the sample spans approximately 190,000 clones, roughly 80% being singletons. Findings of the study overall: Later analysis suggested most CMV-associated TCR beta chains were HLA-restricted.

The sample comprised PBMCs. This chain connects TRBV5-4 to TRBJ2-3; TRBD2 might be the D (6 bases). The clonotype comes from a man aged 40-49 years in good health and CMV-seropositive. The CDR3, as DNA: TGTGCCAGCAGCTTCGGGACTAGCACAGATACGCAGTATTTT. Translating it yields CASSFGTSTDTQYF.